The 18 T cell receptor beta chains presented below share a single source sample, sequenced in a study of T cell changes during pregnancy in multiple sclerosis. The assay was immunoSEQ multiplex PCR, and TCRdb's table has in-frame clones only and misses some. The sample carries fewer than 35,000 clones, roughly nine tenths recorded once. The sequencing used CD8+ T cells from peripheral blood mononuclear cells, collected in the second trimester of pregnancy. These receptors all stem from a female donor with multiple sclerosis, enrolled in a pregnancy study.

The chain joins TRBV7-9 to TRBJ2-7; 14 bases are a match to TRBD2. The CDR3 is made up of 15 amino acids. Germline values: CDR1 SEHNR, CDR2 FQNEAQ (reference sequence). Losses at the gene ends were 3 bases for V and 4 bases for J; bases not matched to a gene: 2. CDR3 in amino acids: CASSFGLAGGYEQYF. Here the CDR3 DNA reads TGTGCCAGCAGCTTCGGACTAGCGGGAGGATACGAGCAGTACTTC.

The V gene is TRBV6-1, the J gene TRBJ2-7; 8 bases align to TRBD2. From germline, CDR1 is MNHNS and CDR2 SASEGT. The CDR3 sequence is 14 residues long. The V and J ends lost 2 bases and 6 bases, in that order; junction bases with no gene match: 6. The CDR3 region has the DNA TGTGCCAGCAGTGAATTGGGGGGGACTAGCGAGCAGTACTTC. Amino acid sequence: CASSELGGTSEQYF.

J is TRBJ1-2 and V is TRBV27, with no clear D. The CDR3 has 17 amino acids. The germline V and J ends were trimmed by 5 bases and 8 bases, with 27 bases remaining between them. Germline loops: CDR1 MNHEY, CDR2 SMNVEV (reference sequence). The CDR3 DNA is TGTGCCAGCAGTCCAACGGCGGCTTCGATGACTTCTGACGGCTACACCTTC. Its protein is CASSPTAASMTSDGYTF.

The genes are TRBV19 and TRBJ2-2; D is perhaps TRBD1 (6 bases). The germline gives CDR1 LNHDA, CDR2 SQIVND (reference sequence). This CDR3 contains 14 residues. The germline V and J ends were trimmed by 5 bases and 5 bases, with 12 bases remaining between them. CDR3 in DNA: TGTGCCAGTAGTTTCAGGGGACGAACCGGGGAGCTGTTTTTT. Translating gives CASSFRGRTGELFF.

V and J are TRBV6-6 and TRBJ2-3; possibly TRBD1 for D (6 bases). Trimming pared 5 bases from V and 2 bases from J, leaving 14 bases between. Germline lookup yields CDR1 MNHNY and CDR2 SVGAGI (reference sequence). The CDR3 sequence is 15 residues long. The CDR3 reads CASSDLDRSTDTQYF. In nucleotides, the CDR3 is TGTGCCAGCAGTGACCTAGACAGGTCCACAGATACGCAGTATTTT.

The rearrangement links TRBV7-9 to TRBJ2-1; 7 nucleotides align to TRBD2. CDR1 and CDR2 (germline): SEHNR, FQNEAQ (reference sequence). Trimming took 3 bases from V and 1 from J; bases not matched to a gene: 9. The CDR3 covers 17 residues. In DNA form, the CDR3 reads TGTGCCAGCAGCTTGTCCCGCGCGGGAGCGTCCTACAATGAGCAGTTCTTC. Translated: CASSLSRAGASYNEQFF.

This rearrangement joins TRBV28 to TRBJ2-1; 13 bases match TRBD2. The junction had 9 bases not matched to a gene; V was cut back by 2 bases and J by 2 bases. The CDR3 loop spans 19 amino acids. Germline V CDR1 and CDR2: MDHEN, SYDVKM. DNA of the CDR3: TGTGCCAGCAGTTTAGTATTCAGGGGGACTAGCGGGGCCTACAATGAGCAGTTCTTC. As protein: CASSLVFRGTSGAYNEQFF. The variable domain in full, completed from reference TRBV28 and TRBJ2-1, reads DVKVTQSSRYLVKRTGEKVFLECVQDMDHENMFWYRQDPGLGLRLIYFSYDVKMKEKGDIPEGYSVSREKKERFSLILESASTNQTSMYLCASSLVFRGTSGAYNEQFFGPGTRLTVL.

As DNA, the CDR3 is TGTGCCAGCAGCTTACGACAGATTCCATATGGCTACACCTTC. This translates into CASSLRQIPYGYTF. The rearrangement joins TRBV5-4 to TRBJ1-2, with a possible D match to TRBD1 (5 bases). With 2 bases removed from V and 5 bases from J, the gap between germline ends came to 13 bases. Germline V lookup: CDR1 SGHNT, CDR2 YYREEE (reference sequence). The CDR3 consists of 14 residues.

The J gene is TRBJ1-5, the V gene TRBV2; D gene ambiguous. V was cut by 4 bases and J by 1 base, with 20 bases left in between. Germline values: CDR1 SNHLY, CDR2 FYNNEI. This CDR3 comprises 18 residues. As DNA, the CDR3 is TGTGCCAGCAGTGTTTCAAGGACGGAGGGCCGAAGCAATCAGCCCCAGCATTTT. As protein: CASSVSRTEGRSNQPQHF.

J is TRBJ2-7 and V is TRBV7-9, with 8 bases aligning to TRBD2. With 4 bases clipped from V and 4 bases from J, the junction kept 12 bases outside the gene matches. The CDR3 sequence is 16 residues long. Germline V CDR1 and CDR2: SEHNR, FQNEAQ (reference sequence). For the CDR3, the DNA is TGTGCCAGCAGCTCGAGGGCTAGCGGGTTTTTTTACGAGCAGTACTTC. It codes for CASSSRASGFFYEQYF. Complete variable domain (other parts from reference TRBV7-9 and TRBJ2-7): DTGVSQNPRHKITKRGQNVTFRCDPISEHNRLYWYRQTLGQGPEFLTYFQNEAQLEKSRLLSDRFSAERPKGSFSTLEIQRTEQGDSAMYLCASSSRASGFFYEQYFGPGTRLTVT.

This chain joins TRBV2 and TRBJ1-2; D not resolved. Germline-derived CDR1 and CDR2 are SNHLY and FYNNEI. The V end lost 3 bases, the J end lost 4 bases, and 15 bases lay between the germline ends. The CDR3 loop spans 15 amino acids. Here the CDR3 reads CASSERADSGYGYTF. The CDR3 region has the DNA TGTGCCAGCAGTGAGAGGGCGGATTCGGGCTATGGCTACACCTTC.

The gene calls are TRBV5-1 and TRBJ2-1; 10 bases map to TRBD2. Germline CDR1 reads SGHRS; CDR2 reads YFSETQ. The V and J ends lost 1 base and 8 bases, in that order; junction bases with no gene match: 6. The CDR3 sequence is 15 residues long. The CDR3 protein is CASSLSLAGAHEQFF. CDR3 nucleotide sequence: TGCGCCAGCAGCTTGTCCCTAGCGGGAGCCCATGAGCAGTTCTTC.

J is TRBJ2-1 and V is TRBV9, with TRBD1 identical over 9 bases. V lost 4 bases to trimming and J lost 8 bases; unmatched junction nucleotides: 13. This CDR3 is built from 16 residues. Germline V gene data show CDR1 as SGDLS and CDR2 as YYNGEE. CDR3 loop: CASSPSTGGAYDEQFF. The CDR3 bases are TGTGCCAGCAGCCCGTCAACAGGGGGCGCTTATGATGAGCAGTTCTTC.

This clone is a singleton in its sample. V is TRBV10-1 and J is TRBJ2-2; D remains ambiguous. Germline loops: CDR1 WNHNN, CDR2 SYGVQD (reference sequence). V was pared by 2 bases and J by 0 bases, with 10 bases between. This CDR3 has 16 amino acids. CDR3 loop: CASSEPQVPNTGELFF. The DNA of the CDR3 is TGCGCCAGCAGTGAGCCTCAGGTTCCGAACACCGGGGAGCTGTTTTTT.

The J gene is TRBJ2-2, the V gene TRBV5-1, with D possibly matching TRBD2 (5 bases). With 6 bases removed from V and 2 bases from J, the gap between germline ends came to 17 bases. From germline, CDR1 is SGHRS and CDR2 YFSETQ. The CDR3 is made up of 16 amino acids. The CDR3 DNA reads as TGCGCCAGCACCCCCCGGACTCATGTTAACACCGGGGAGCTGTTTTTT. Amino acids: CASTPRTHVNTGELFF.

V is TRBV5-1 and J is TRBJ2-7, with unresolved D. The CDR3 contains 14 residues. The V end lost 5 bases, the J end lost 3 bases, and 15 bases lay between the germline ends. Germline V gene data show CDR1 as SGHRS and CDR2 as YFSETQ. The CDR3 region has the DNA TGCGCCAGCAGAGAGGAAAGTGGGTACTACGAGCAGTACTTC. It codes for CASREESGYYEQYF.

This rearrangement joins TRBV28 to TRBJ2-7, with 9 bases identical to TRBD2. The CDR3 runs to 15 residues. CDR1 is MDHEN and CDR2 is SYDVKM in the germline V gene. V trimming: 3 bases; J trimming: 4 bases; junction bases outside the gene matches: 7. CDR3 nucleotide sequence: TGTGCCAGCAGTTTGGGGCGGGAGGGCGGATACGAGCAGTACTTC. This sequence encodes CASSLGREGGYEQYF.

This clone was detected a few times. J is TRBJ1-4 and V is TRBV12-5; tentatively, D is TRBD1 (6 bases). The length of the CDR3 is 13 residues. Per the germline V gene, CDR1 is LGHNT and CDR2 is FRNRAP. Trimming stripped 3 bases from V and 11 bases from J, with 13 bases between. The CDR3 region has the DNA TGTGCTAGTGGTTTCGGCCAGGGGTCGAAACTGTTTTTT. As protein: CASGFGQGSKLFF.